These 25 T cell receptor beta chains were sequenced from one sample in a study of control samples from healthy donors and cancer patients. Profiled with immunoSEQ multiplex PCR; TCRdb holds only in-frame clones, not every one. The sample contains about 94,000 clones, approximately 90% of which appear only once. Sequencing was performed on blood. Receptors were obtained from a woman in her late teens or twenties in good health.

The rearrangement links TRBV9 to TRBJ1-2; 10 bases agree with TRBD1. The CDR3 extends over 14 amino acids. Germline V gives CDR1 SGDLS, CDR2 YYNGEE. Trimming took 4 bases from V and 10 from J; bases not matched to a gene: 10. CDR3 coding DNA: TGTGCCAGCAGCACCCCGGACAGGGGGTTTGTCTACACCTTC. This sequence encodes CASSTPDRGFVYTF.

The CDR3 sequence is CASRGPAYEQYF. In DNA form, the CDR3 reads TGTGCCAGCAGAGGGCCAGCCTACGAGCAGTACTTC. The chain links TRBV2 to TRBJ2-7; D is unclear. Germline assignment: CDR1 SNHLY and CDR2 FYNNEI. This CDR3 is 12 amino acids long. V was clipped by 6 bases and J by 2 bases, with 8 bases between them.

The chain employs TRBV19 and TRBJ1-1; 10 bases align to TRBD1. The germline V gene has CDR1 LNHDA and CDR2 SQIVND (reference sequence). V lost 6 bases and J lost 3; bases outside the gene matches: 7. CDR3 length: 15 residues. The CDR3 loop is CASRSGTGVDTEAFF. In nucleotides, the CDR3 is TGTGCCAGTAGATCCGGGACAGGGGTGGACACTGAAGCTTTCTTT.

The chain combines TRBV5-1 with TRBJ1-1; 9 bases line up with TRBD1. The CDR3 sequence is 16 residues long. From germline, CDR1 is SGHRS and CDR2 YFSETQ. The V segment lost 4 bases and the J segment 1 base; nucleotides outside the gene matches: 8. The DNA for the CDR3 is TGCGCCAGCAGCCTCACAGGGGGCCATGGGAACACTGAAGCTTTCTTT. Its protein product is CASSLTGGHGNTEAFF.

V usage is TRBV6-6 and J usage is TRBJ2-5; D is undetermined. The V gene lost 0 bases and the J gene lost 5 bases, with 7 bases spanning the gap. The germline gives CDR1 MNHNY, CDR2 SVGAGI (reference sequence). There are 13 residues in the CDR3. The CDR3 DNA reads as TGTGCCAGCAGTTACTCGGCTTGGGAGACCCAGTACTTC. This translates into CASSYSAWETQYF.

The V and J genes are TRBV7-2 and TRBJ2-3, with a weak D call TRBD1 (5 bases). Trimming took 5 bases from V and 1 from J, leaving 7 bases between them. The germline CDR1 and CDR2 sequences are SGHTA and FQGNSA. The CDR3 length is 13 residues. Written as DNA, the CDR3 is TGTGCCAGCAGCGTACAGGGCACAGATACGCAGTATTTT. It codes for CASSVQGTDTQYF.

The rearrangement uses TRBV5-6 and TRBJ1-1; a possible D gene is TRBD1 (6 bases). V gave up 4 bases and J gave up 6 bases, with 16 bases separating them. Per the germline V gene, CDR1 is SGHDT and CDR2 is YYEEEE. This CDR3 has 14 amino acids. The CDR3 protein is CASSPENGGPEAFF. The CDR3 region has the DNA TGTGCCAGCAGCCCAGAAAACGGGGGCCCTGAAGCTTTCTTT.

The chain combines TRBV3-1 (or the pseudogene TRBV3-2) with TRBJ1-4; D unresolved. CDR3 length: 14 amino acids. Germline CDR1 LGHDT, CDR2 YNNKEL (reference sequence). V was shortened by 1 base and J by 5 bases, with 8 bases between the two germline ends. CDR3 residues: CASSQGGRNEKLFF. CDR3 coding DNA: TGTGCCAGCAGCCAAGGAGGCAGGAATGAAAAACTGTTTTTT.

This chain links TRBV13 with TRBJ1-2, with 7 bases that match TRBD1. This CDR3 region has 15 residues. Germline V gene lookup returns CDR1 PRHDT and CDR2 FYEKMQ (reference sequence). With 0 bases clipped from V and 6 bases from J, the junction kept 7 bases outside the gene matches. CDR3 sequence (DNA): TGTGCCAGCAGCTTAGGAGACAGGGAGTTAAATGGCTACACCTTC. Its translation is CASSLGDRELNGYTF.

This clone turned up a few times. V and J are TRBV29-1 and TRBJ1-1, with TRBD1 matching over 7 bases. The germline V gene has CDR1 SQVTM and CDR2 ANQGSEA. V lost 6 bases and J lost 3; bases outside the gene matches: 7. The CDR3 runs 13 residues. Here the CDR3 reads CSVDKTGYTEAFF. Written as DNA, the CDR3 is TGCAGCGTAGATAAGACAGGGTACACTGAAGCTTTCTTT.

The CDR3 loop reads CSVVGAGQETQYF. DNA of the CDR3: TGCAGCGTTGTTGGCGCAGGGCAAGAGACCCAGTACTTC. The chain couples TRBV29-1 to TRBJ2-5; tentative D call: TRBD1 (5 bases). Germline CDR1 SQVTM, CDR2 ANQGSEA. This CDR3 has 13 amino acids. V lost 4 bases to trimming and J lost 2 bases, with 11 bases between them. Combining the CDR3 with reference TRBV29-1 and TRBJ2-5 gives the whole variable domain SAVISQKPSRDICQRGTSLTIQCQVDSQVTMMFWYRQQPGQSLTLIATANQGSEATYESGFVIDKFPISRPNLTFSTLTVSNMSPEDSSIYLCSVVGAGQETQYFGPGTRLLVL.

This sequence joins TRBV9 and TRBJ1-3, with no clear D. V lost 4 bases to trimming and J lost 0 bases, with 14 bases between them. CDR1 is SGDLS, CDR2 YYNGEE, per germline. There are 16 residues in the CDR3. The CDR3 DNA reads TGTGCCAGCAGCACCCGGACGGATCGCTCTGGAAACACCATATATTTT. As protein: CASSTRTDRSGNTIYF.

The rearrangement joins TRBV6-5 to TRBJ2-7; D is uncertain. CDR1 and CDR2 from the germline V gene are MNHEY and SVGAGI. The CDR3 sequence is 13 residues long. The V and J ends lost 0 bases and 6 bases respectively, with 9 bases between them. Written as DNA, the CDR3 is TGTGCCAGCAGTTACTCACCCCGGCTCGAGCAGTACTTC. Translated, it gives CASSYSPRLEQYF.

The V call is TRBV18, the J call TRBJ1-1; 7 bases map to TRBD1. Looked up from germline, CDR1 is KGHSH and CDR2 is LQKENI. V trimming: 5 bases; J trimming: 2 bases; junction bases outside the gene matches: 8. This CDR3 is 15 amino acids long. CDR3 residues: CASSFAGTANTEAFF. The CDR3 coding sequence is TGTGCCAGCTCATTCGCCGGGACAGCCAACACTGAAGCTTTCTTT.

The chain joins TRBV7-2 to TRBJ2-3; unclear D gene. The CDR3 is made up of 15 amino acids. Trimming pared 5 bases from V and 5 bases from J, leaving 17 bases between. Germline CDR1 reads SGHTA; CDR2 reads FQGNSA. The CDR3 region is CASSPRTPVLDTQYF. DNA of the CDR3: TGTGCCAGCAGCCCCCGGACGCCGGTGTTAGATACGCAGTATTTT.

J is TRBJ1-1 and V is TRBV10-3; no definite D call. Trimming cost V 0 bases and J 2 bases, with 22 bases left between them. From germline, CDR1 is ENHRY and CDR2 SYGVKD. The CDR3 is made up of 19 amino acids. For the CDR3, the DNA is TGTGCCATCAGTGAGTCTGGAGTTGGGCCACGCTATTTCAACACTGAAGCTTTCTTT. Translating gives CAISESGVGPRYFNTEAFF.

This chain uses TRBV4-2 with TRBJ2-7; 12 bases are shared with TRBD2. V lost 4 bases and J lost 0; bases outside the gene matches: 13. Germline V gene lookup returns CDR1 LGHNA and CDR2 YNFKEQ. This CDR3 comprises 19 residues. The DNA of the CDR3 is TGTGCCAGCAGCCTTTCACTAGCGGGGGGTACCGGTAGCTCCTACGAGCAGTACTTC. Protein sequence: CASSLSLAGGTGSSYEQYF.

The chain recombines TRBV11-1 with TRBJ2-1; D ambiguous. The germline CDR1 and CDR2 sequences are SGHAT and FQDESV (reference sequence). The CDR3 is 13 residues long. V was shortened by 0 bases and J by 8 bases, with 8 bases between the two germline ends. The CDR3 region is CASSLAEGDEQFF. CDR3 sequence (DNA): TGTGCCAGCAGCTTAGCAGAAGGCGATGAGCAGTTCTTC.

The J gene is TRBJ1-4, the V gene TRBV3-1 (or the pseudogene TRBV3-2); the D is unclear. CDR1 LGHDT and CDR2 YNNKEL come from the germline V gene (reference sequence). V was shortened by 1 base and J by 6 bases, with 15 bases between the two germline ends. The CDR3 has 16 amino acids. DNA for the CDR3: TGTGCCAGCAGCCAAGCGACGGGCTCGTGGGATGAAAAACTGTTTTTT. Translation: CASSQATGSWDEKLFF.

The V call is TRBV2, the J call TRBJ1-5; D is perhaps TRBD1 (5 bases). Germline assignment: CDR1 SNHLY and CDR2 FYNNEI. V was pared by 6 bases and J by 3 bases, with 9 bases between. CDR3 length: 13 amino acids. The DNA of the CDR3 is TGTGCCAGCAGCCGACAGCTCAATCAGCCCCAGCATTTT. Translating gives CASSRQLNQPQHF.

This clone was recorded once. This chain joins TRBV7-8 and TRBJ2-3; 7 bases line up with TRBD1. Unmatched junction bases numbered 5, after V lost 5 bases and J lost 0 bases. This CDR3 has 15 residues. The V gene's germline CDR1 is SGHVS and CDR2 FQNEAQ. The CDR3 loop reads CASSPRTGSTDTQYF. In DNA form, the CDR3 reads TGTGCCAGCAGCCCGAGGACAGGTAGCACAGATACGCAGTATTTT.

J is TRBJ2-7 and V is TRBV7-9; D uncertain. V was pared by 1 base and J by 3 bases, with 4 bases between. This CDR3 is 12 amino acids long. CDR1 is SEHNR and CDR2 is FQNEAQ in the germline V gene (reference sequence). The CDR3 bases are TGTGCCAGCAGCTTAGAAAGCTACGAGCAGTACTTC. Its translation is CASSLESYEQYF.

The V call is TRBV27, the J call TRBJ2-3; 11 bases fit TRBD2. The ends lost 5 bases at V and 2 bases at J; junction bases unmatched: 6. CDR3 size: 16 residues. CDR1 MNHEY and CDR2 SMNVEV come from the germline V gene (reference sequence). CDR3 region: CASSLLAGGLTDTQYF. CDR3 nucleotides: TGTGCCAGCAGTCTCCTAGCGGGGGGCCTCACAGATACGCAGTATTTT.

This chain connects TRBV6-1 to TRBJ1-2; 9 positions agree with TRBD1. CDR3 length equals 14 residues. V gave up 3 bases and J gave up 4 bases; unmatched junction bases: 3. The germline CDR1 and CDR2 sequences are MNHNS and SASEGT. The CDR3 DNA reads TGTGCCAGCAGTGACACAGGGGGCAGCTATGGCTACACCTTC. Its translation is CASSDTGGSYGYTF.

The chain joins TRBV2 to TRBJ1-2, with D possibly TRBD1 on 5 matching bases. The germline V gene has CDR1 SNHLY and CDR2 FYNNEI. V was shortened by 6 bases and J by 0 bases, with 11 bases between the two germline ends. This CDR3 is 14 amino acids long. The CDR3 sequence: CASSRDGTNYGYTF. CDR3 in DNA: TGTGCCAGCAGCCGGGACGGAACTAACTATGGCTACACCTTC.